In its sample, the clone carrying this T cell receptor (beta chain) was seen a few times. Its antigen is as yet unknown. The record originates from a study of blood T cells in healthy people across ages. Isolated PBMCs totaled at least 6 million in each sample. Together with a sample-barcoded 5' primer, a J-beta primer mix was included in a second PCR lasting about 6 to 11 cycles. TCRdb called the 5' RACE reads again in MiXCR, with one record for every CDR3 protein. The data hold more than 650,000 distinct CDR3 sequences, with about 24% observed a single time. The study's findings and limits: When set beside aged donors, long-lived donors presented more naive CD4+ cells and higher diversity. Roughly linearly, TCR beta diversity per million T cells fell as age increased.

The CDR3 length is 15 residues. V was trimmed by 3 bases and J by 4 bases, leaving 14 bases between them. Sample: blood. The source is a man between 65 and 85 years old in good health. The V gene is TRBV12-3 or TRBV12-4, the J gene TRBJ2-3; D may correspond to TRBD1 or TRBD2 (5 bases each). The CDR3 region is CASSLGRAGADTQYF. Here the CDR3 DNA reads TGTGCCAGCAGTTTGGGCAGGGCGGGCGCAGATACGCAGTATTTT.